This T cell receptor beta chain was sequenced during a study of blood T cell repertoires in COVID-19. Study-wide background: The samples span acute and convalescent COVID-19 from the United States, Italy and Spain. Sources were T cells, B-cell-depleted T cells, or PBMCs; the material itself was cDNA or gDNA.

Trimming removed 2 bases from V and 4 bases from J, with 9 bases in between. The length of the CDR3 is 13 residues. Germline values: CDR1 MNHNS, CDR2 SASEGT. Per the original data handling: Estimation of nucleated cell counts relied on the amplification of reference gene primers. TCRdb keeps only in-frame clones here, not all; method: immunoSEQ multiplex PCR. V and J calls and clone size come straight from that table; D and trimming were deduced from the DNA. This table has roughly 120,000 clones, approximately 90% appearing once. Material: peripheral blood. The gene calls are TRBV6-1 and TRBJ2-7; no clear D. This clonotype was obtained from a human donor with active COVID-19. The donor label of this sample is uncertain. This chain's CDR3 is CASSENSLYEQYF. CDR3 bases: TGTGCCAGCAGTGAAAACAGCCTTTACGAGCAGTACTTC.